The next 10 T cell receptor beta chains were all read from a single sample in a study of cytomegalovirus exposure and HLA in healthy donors. Researchers ran the PCR with 60 Vbeta and 13 Jbeta primers. Sequencing used immunoSEQ multiplex PCR; TCRdb keeps in-frame clones, though not all of them. This sample yields fewer than 200,000 clones, of which about four fifths are seen a single time; 1.5% belongs to the top ten. Sequencing input: PBMCs. These receptors came from a girl aged 10 to 17 in good health and CMV-seropositive.

The chain couples TRBV4-3 to TRBJ2-2, with 9 bases matching TRBD1. This CDR3 is built from 16 residues. CDR1 is LGHNA and CDR2 is YSLEER in the germline V gene. With 4 bases clipped from V and 3 bases from J, the junction kept 6 bases outside the gene matches. The CDR3 coding sequence is TGCGCCAGCAGCCGTACGACAGGGGGAGACACCGGGGAGCTGTTTTTT. Residues: CASSRTTGGDTGELFF.

The rearrangement joins TRBV28 to TRBJ2-7, with D possibly being TRBD2 (5 bases). The CDR3 has 13 amino acids. CDR1 is MDHEN and CDR2 is SYDVKM in the germline V gene. V gave up 6 bases and J gave up 2 bases, with 11 bases separating them. CDR3 residues: CASSSGMAYEQYF. CDR3 DNA sequence: TGTGCCAGCAGCTCCGGGATGGCCTACGAGCAGTACTTC.

This clone showed up just a few times. This chain links TRBV9 with TRBJ1-3; unclear D gene. The germline V gene has CDR1 SGDLS and CDR2 YYNGEE. V lost 0 bases and J 0 bases, leaving 7 bases between the germline ends. This CDR3 region has 15 residues. CDR3 nucleotide sequence: TGTGCCAGCAGCGTAGGGCCTTTCTCTGGAAACACCATATATTTT. Its translation is CASSVGPFSGNTIYF.

The chain is built from TRBV2 and TRBJ2-5; D may be TRBD2 (5 bases). Per the germline V gene, CDR1 is SNHLY and CDR2 is FYNNEI. Deletions cut 4 bases from V and 2 bases from J, with 8 bases between. The CDR3 is made up of 13 amino acids. The CDR3 coding sequence is TGTGCCAGCAGTGGGGAGCGTCAAGAGACCCAGTACTTC. This translates into CASSGERQETQYF.

The J gene is TRBJ1-5, the V gene TRBV19, with D possibly TRBD1 on 6 matching bases. Trimming took off 5 bases at V and 4 bases at J, with 12 bases between the two ends. The CDR3 is 14 amino acids. CDR1 and CDR2 (germline): LNHDA, SQIVND (reference sequence). This CDR3 is CASSSGTYNQPQHF. The CDR3 region has the DNA TGTGCCAGTAGTTCCGGGACATATAATCAGCCCCAGCATTTT.

This clone appeared once. The chain recombines TRBV7-3 with TRBJ2-1, with TRBD2 matching 9 bases. Germline loops: CDR1 SGHTA, CDR2 FQGTGA. The CDR3 covers 16 residues. V gave up 5 bases and J gave up 2 bases; unmatched junction bases: 7. The CDR3 spells CASSPQAGGTYNEQFF. CDR3 coding DNA: TGTGCCAGCAGCCCCCAAGCGGGGGGTACCTACAATGAGCAGTTCTTC.

V usage is TRBV5-1 and J usage is TRBJ1-4, with D tentatively TRBD1 (6 bases). The CDR3 has 15 residues. CDR1 SGHRS and CDR2 YFSETQ come from the germline V gene. Trimming took 0 bases from V and 8 from J, leaving 14 bases between them. The CDR3 is CASSLEQGGSEKLFF. CDR3 nucleotides: TGCGCCAGCAGCTTGGAACAGGGCGGATCCGAAAAACTGTTTTTT.

This rearrangement joins TRBV6-5 to TRBJ2-5; 9 positions agree with TRBD1. Losses at the gene ends were 8 bases for V and 3 bases for J; bases not matched to a gene: 1. The CDR3 is 12 amino acids. Germline CDR1 and CDR2: MNHEY and SVGAGI. DNA for the CDR3: TGTGCCAGCTGGGACAGGGAAGAGACCCAGTACTTC. Protein: CASWDREETQYF.

This clone was observed a single time. This chain uses TRBV2 with TRBJ2-3; D remains ambiguous. Per germline, CDR1 SNHLY and CDR2 FYNNEI. Trimming cost V 4 bases and J 3 bases, with 2 bases left between them. CDR3 length: 11 amino acids. The CDR3 spells CASSVTDTQYF. The CDR3 nucleotides read TGTGCCAGCAGTGTAACAGATACGCAGTATTTT.

The rearrangement uses TRBV6-1 and TRBJ2-1, with D unclear. Germline assignment: CDR1 MNHNS and CDR2 SASEGT. Trimming removed 1 base at V and 1 base at J, with 5 bases between. The CDR3 loop spans 14 amino acids. This chain's CDR3 is CASSEDVSYNEQFF. The CDR3 nucleotides are TGTGCCAGCAGTGAAGATGTATCCTACAATGAGCAGTTCTTC.